Following are 26 T cell receptor beta chains from one sample sequenced in a study of blood T cell repertoires in COVID-19 (dated by TCRdb to between 2020 and 2021). Library generation was performed with the immunoSEQ multiplex PCR assay. TCRdb mirrors the immuneACCESS table, restricted to in-frame sequences. Some clones are absent from its copies; in checked studies, under half trace to an unresolved V gene, and the reason for the others is unknown. The sample table contains some 360,000 clones; only one count was recorded for roughly 90% of them. The ten biggest clones cover over 3.5% of the sample. What was sequenced was peripheral blood. The receptors were gathered from a woman in her sixties or seventies with COVID-19, enrolled during active disease.

V usage is TRBV7-8 and J usage is TRBJ1-1; D is ambiguous. Germline assignment: CDR1 SGHVS and CDR2 FQNEAQ. Trimming cost V 1 base and J 8 bases, with 5 bases left between them. This CDR3 contains 11 residues. The CDR3 DNA follows: TGTGCCAGCAGCTTAGGGAGGGAAGCTTTCTTT. This sequence encodes CASSLGREAFF. The entire variable domain, with the rest obtained from reference TRBV7-8 and TRBJ1-1, is as follows: GAGVSQSPRYKVAKRGQDVALRCDPISGHVSLFWYQQALGQGPEFLTYFQNEAQLDKSGLPSDRFFAERPEGSVSTLKIQRTQQEDSAVYLCASSLGREAFFGQGTRLTVV.

This chain links TRBV28 with TRBJ2-1; 10 positions match TRBD1. The CDR3 consists of 16 residues. With 4 bases clipped from V and 9 bases from J, the junction kept 12 bases outside the gene matches. Germline V gene lookup returns CDR1 MDHEN and CDR2 SYDVKM. CDR3 sequence reads: CASSYPPGTGAGEQFF. In nucleotides, the CDR3 is TGTGCCAGCAGTTACCCACCGGGGACAGGGGCGGGTGAGCAGTTCTTC. Based on the CDR3 plus reference TRBV28 and TRBJ2-1, the full variable domain is DVKVTQSSRYLVKRTGEKVFLECVQDMDHENMFWYRQDPGLGLRLIYFSYDVKMKEKGDIPEGYSVSREKKERFSLILESASTNQTSMYLCASSYPPGTGAGEQFFGPGTRLTVL.

The rearrangement joins TRBV7-9 to TRBJ1-5; 7 bases line up with TRBD1. CDR3 length equals 13 residues. The germline V gene encodes CDR1 SEHNR and CDR2 FQNEAQ (reference sequence). V shed 11 bases and J 7 bases; nucleotides not matched to a gene: 11. CDR3 region: CAVDEGAGQPQHF. In DNA, the CDR3 is TGTGCCGTGGATGAGGGGGCGGGACAGCCCCAGCATTTT.

The rearrangement links TRBV28 to TRBJ1-1; 8 positions agree with TRBD1. Germline CDR1 is MDHEN and CDR2 is SYDVKM. The CDR3 is 16 residues long. V lost 4 bases, J lost 1 base, and 8 bases stayed unmatched. CDR3: CASSYGQGGQNTEAFF. The CDR3 DNA is TGTGCCAGCAGTTATGGACAGGGCGGACAGAACACTGAAGCTTTCTTT.

The chain carries TRBV5-4 and TRBJ2-1, with 10 bases lining up with TRBD1. The CDR3 sequence is 15 residues long. In germline, CDR1 is SGHNT, CDR2 YYREEE (reference sequence). With 4 bases clipped from V and 3 bases from J, the junction kept 4 bases outside the gene matches. The CDR3 region is CASSPGQGVYNEQFF. The CDR3 nucleotides read TGTGCCAGCAGCCCCGGACAGGGGGTCTACAATGAGCAGTTCTTC.

V is TRBV7-2 and J is TRBJ1-1, with D tentatively TRBD1 (5 bases). Germline V gene data show CDR1 as SGHTA and CDR2 as FQGNSA. This CDR3 region has 14 residues. The germline V and J ends were trimmed by 10 bases and 2 bases, with 17 bases remaining between them. CDR3 DNA: TGTGCCACCCTACCGGGGGGGATAAACACTGAAGCTTTCTTT. This encodes CATLPGGINTEAFF. The full variable domain, completed using reference TRBV7-2 and TRBJ1-1, is GAGVSQSPSNKVTEKGKDVELRCDPISGHTALYWYRQSLGQGLEFLIYFQGNSAPDKSGLPSDRFSAERTGGSVSTLTIQRTQQEDSAVYLCATLPGGINTEAFFGQGTRLTVV.

The rearrangement joins TRBV9 to TRBJ1-2, with D tentatively TRBD1 (5 bases). Germline assignment: CDR1 SGDLS and CDR2 YYNGEE. The V end lost 5 bases, the J end lost 7 bases, and 12 bases lay between the germline ends. This CDR3 spans 12 amino acids. This chain's CDR3 is CASSQGGGGYTF. DNA of the CDR3: TGTGCCAGCAGTCAGGGCGGGGGTGGCTACACCTTC.

This clone was found once. The CDR3 spells CASSLSLSGNTEAFF. DNA for the CDR3: TGCGCCAGCAGCTTGTCCCTTTCAGGGAATACTGAAGCTTTCTTT. The V and J genes are TRBV5-1 and TRBJ1-1, with a tentative D call TRBD1 (5 bases). Germline loops: CDR1 SGHRS, CDR2 YFSETQ. V was pared by 1 base and J by 5 bases, with 15 bases between. CDR3 length: 15 amino acids.

The CDR3 reads CASSYQGRGETQYF. The CDR3 DNA is TGTGCCAGCAGTTACCAGGGTAGGGGTGAGACCCAGTACTTC. The chain links TRBV6-6 to TRBJ2-5; D perhaps matches TRBD1 (5 bases). The CDR3 totals 14 residues. The V and J ends lost 2 bases and 5 bases respectively, with 12 bases between them. Germline V gene sequence: CDR1 MNHNY, CDR2 SVGAGI (reference sequence).

The chain carries TRBV3-1 (or the pseudogene TRBV3-2) and TRBJ1-1; 10 bases fit TRBD1. V shed 4 bases, J shed 5 bases, and the junction held 4 bases outside the gene matches. In germline, CDR1 is LGHDT, CDR2 YNNKEL (reference sequence). The CDR3 has 14 residues. The CDR3 nucleotides are TGTGCCAGCAGCCGGGACAGGGGAGTAACTGAAGCTTTCTTT. Residues: CASSRDRGVTEAFF.

The chain employs TRBV7-9 and TRBJ2-7; possible D gene TRBD2, 6 bases. The V and J ends lost 3 bases and 5 bases respectively, with 17 bases between them. The CDR3 sequence is 15 residues long. Germline V CDR1 and CDR2: SEHNR, FQNEAQ (reference sequence). CDR3 protein: CASSFRAGLPDEQYF. The CDR3 bases are TGTGCCAGCAGCTTCCGCGCGGGGCTCCCCGACGAGCAGTACTTC.

This clone was counted a single time. CDR3 DNA: TGTGCCAGCAGAGACGGCGGGGTCGAGCAGTACTTC. Protein sequence: CASRDGGVEQYF. The chain is built from TRBV2 and TRBJ2-7; possible D gene TRBD2, 6 bases. Trimming stripped 6 bases from V and 6 bases from J, with 12 bases between. The CDR3 is 12 amino acids. From germline, CDR1 is SNHLY and CDR2 FYNNEI.

The chain links TRBV25-1 to TRBJ1-2, with 8 bases matching TRBD1. The V and J ends lost 6 bases and 3 bases, in that order; junction bases with no gene match: 6. The CDR3 covers 14 residues. Germline V lookup: CDR1 MGHDK, CDR2 SYGVNS. This CDR3 reads CASRETGAHYGYTF. CDR3 coding DNA: TGTGCCAGCAGGGAGACAGGGGCCCACTATGGCTACACCTTC.

In this sample, this clone turned up once. One junction end does not reproduce the germline sequence, and a read error may be involved. This chain connects TRBV14 to TRBJ2-1; weak D call: TRBD2 (7 bases). CDR3 length: 14 amino acids. Germline CDR1 reads SGHDN; CDR2 reads FVKESK. This CDR3 is CASSQGGGGALAVF. DNA of the CDR3: TGTGCCAGCAGCCAAGGAGGCGGGGGCGCCCTTGCGGTCTTC.

This clone was counted a single time. The chain is built from TRBV18 and TRBJ1-2, with unresolved D. The ends were cut back, 2 bases at V and 10 bases at J, with 14 bases in the middle. This CDR3 comprises 13 residues. CDR1 is KGHSH and CDR2 is LQKENI in the germline V gene. The CDR3 DNA reads TGTGCCAGCTCACCATCGGAGACGGCCCTCTACACCTTC. Translated: CASSPSETALYTF.

The rearrangement links TRBV27 to TRBJ1-1; D ambiguous. V lost 6 bases and J lost 0, with 8 bases in between. Germline values: CDR1 MNHEY, CDR2 SMNVEV (reference sequence). This CDR3 contains 13 residues. The CDR3 here is CASRGSLNTEAFF. CDR3 DNA: TGTGCCAGCAGGGGCAGCCTGAACACTGAAGCTTTCTTT.

In nucleotides, the CDR3 is TGTGCCTGGAGTCCCACGACAGGCCGGGACACTGAAGCTTTCTTT. Residues: CAWSPTTGRDTEAFF. The rearrangement uses TRBV30 and TRBJ1-1; maybe TRBD1 (6 bases). This CDR3 is 15 amino acids long. The germline V gene encodes CDR1 GTSNPN and CDR2 SVGIG (reference sequence). Trimming left V 2 bases short and J 3 bases short, with 16 bases between.

V is TRBV15 and J is TRBJ1-5; D gene unclear. Per germline, CDR1 LNHNV and CDR2 YYDKDF (reference sequence). The CDR3 is 9 amino acids. Trimming took 7 bases from V and 11 from J, leaving 6 bases between them. The CDR3 sequence is CATNFAQHF. The CDR3 bases are TGTGCCACCAATTTCGCCCAGCATTTT.

CDR3 nucleotides: TGCAGCAAGGTAAGGGGCTCGAGCTCCTACGAGCAGTACTTC. Translating gives CSKVRGSSSYEQYF. This rearrangement joins TRBV29-1 to TRBJ2-7; D might be TRBD1 (5 bases). The germline CDR1 and CDR2 sequences are SQVTM and ANQGSEA. The CDR3 spans 14 residues. Trimming pared 8 bases from V and 0 bases from J, leaving 17 bases between.

This clone has a single count. The V gene is TRBV10-2, the J gene TRBJ2-3; D perhaps matches TRBD1 (6 bases). Trimming pared 8 bases from V and 4 bases from J, leaving 22 bases between. The CDR3 totals 16 residues. Germline-derived CDR1 and CDR2 are WSHSY and SAAADI. CDR3 DNA sequence: TGCGCCAGCTGCTCACAACCGGGACAAGTGGCAGATACGCAGTATTTT. This encodes CASCSQPGQVADTQYF.

This clone was seen a few times. The V and J genes are TRBV10-1 and TRBJ1-1; D may be TRBD1 (6 bases). Trimming took 7 bases from V and 0 from J, leaving 12 bases between them. CDR1 and CDR2 from the germline V gene are WNHNN and SYGVQD (reference sequence). The CDR3 runs 14 residues. This CDR3 reads CASTKGGVNTEAFF. The DNA for the CDR3 is TGCGCCAGCACCAAAGGGGGAGTGAACACTGAAGCTTTCTTT.

On this clone itself: The junction shows a germline mismatch at one end, possibly a read error. The rearrangement uses TRBV25-1 and TRBJ1-1; weak D call: TRBD1 (5 bases). Per the germline V gene, CDR1 is MGHDK and CDR2 is SYGVNS. This CDR3 is built from 15 residues. The CDR3: CASSASRVRNAEAFF. CDR3 bases: TGTGCCAGCAGTGCCTCCAGGGTTCGGAACGCTGAAGCTTTCTTT.

J is TRBJ1-1 and V is TRBV30, with 9 bases matching TRBD1. V dropped 0 bases and J dropped 1; count of bases not matched to a gene: 12. Germline CDR1 is GTSNPN and CDR2 is SVGIG (reference sequence). The CDR3 spans 18 residues. The CDR3 coding sequence is TGTGCCTGGAGTGTACTCCGACAGGGGGGTAGGGGGAACACTGAAGCTTTCTTT. Encoded protein: CAWSVLRQGGRGNTEAFF.

The rearrangement uses TRBV19 and TRBJ2-3, with 10 bases aligning to TRBD2. The CDR3 covers 16 residues. Germline V lookup: CDR1 LNHDA, CDR2 SQIVND (reference sequence). The trim removed 3 bases at V and 3 bases at J, leaving 6 bases unmatched. CDR3 bases: TGTGCCAGTAGTATTGAGCGGGGGGGAGGGACAGATACGCAGTATTTT. Amino acid sequence: CASSIERGGGTDTQYF.

This clone was counted a single time. The chain couples TRBV6-7 to TRBJ1-6; unclear D gene. TRBV6-7 is an open reading frame, and its role is uncertain. V dropped 2 bases and J dropped 7 bases, with 12 bases sitting between them. CDR3 size: 15 residues. As DNA, the CDR3 is TGTGCCAGCAGTTACCCCCGCGGGAGGAATTCACCCCTCCACTTT. This codes for CASSYPRGRNSPLHF.

The chain is built from TRBV7-9 and TRBJ1-1; no clear D. CDR3 length: 14 amino acids. Per germline, CDR1 SEHNR and CDR2 FQNEAQ (reference sequence). Trimming stripped 3 bases from V and 8 bases from J, with 16 bases between. The CDR3 protein is CASSFGQTTIEAFF. In nucleotides, the CDR3 is TGTGCCAGCAGCTTTGGGCAGACAACAATAGAAGCTTTCTTT.